This T cell receptor beta chain was obtained from a study of response to subunit inactivated influenza vaccine. General study points: The authors proposed limited new T cell recruitment per seasonal influenza vaccination.

Via MiXCR, TCRdb re-called the RT-PCR reads, giving one row per CDR3 protein. The profile shows more than 700,000 distinct CDR3 sequences, 20% to 25% of them singletons. The length of the CDR3 is 15 residues. Trimming took off 0 bases at V and 7 bases at J, with 10 bases between the two ends. Germline V gene lookup returns CDR1 MNHEY and CDR2 SMNVEV (reference sequence). Details on this clonotype: Its antigen remains unidentified.

The sample in question was PBMCs from blood, obtained approximately 5 days after vaccination. The chain has TRBV27 and TRBJ1-6, with unresolved D. This TCR was recovered from a man aged 50-60 years who received an inactivated influenza vaccine. The CDR3 nucleotides read TGTGCCAGCAGTTTATCGGGAGGCTGGAATTCACCCCTCCACTTT. Translating gives CASSLSGGWNSPLHF.